Shown below are 3 T cell receptor beta chains from a single sample sequenced in a study of vaccination effects on CD4 cells after COVID-19. ViraFEST expansion of antigen-specific CD4+ T cells with viral peptide pools preceded sequencing. Culture lasted approximately 10 days before CD4+ T cell isolation. Vaccinated recipients, who were negative for nucleocapsid antibodies, had no history of SARS-CoV-2 infection. Their antigen targets remain unknown. Some clones are missing from TCRdb's copy, which holds only in-frame ones; the method was immunoSEQ multiplex PCR. This table holds about 73,000 clones, around 74% found once. The sequenced sample was CD4+ T cells from PBMCs cultured with HCoV-NL63 spike peptides, obtained before COVID-19 vaccination. The source is a human donor who received a COVID-19 vaccine.

The rearrangement uses TRBV2 and TRBJ2-3; 10 bases align to TRBD2. The germline gives CDR1 SNHLY, CDR2 FYNNEI. Trimming at V came to 7 bases and at J to 3 bases, leaving 4 bases not matched to a gene. CDR3 size: 14 residues. The CDR3 nucleotides are TGTGCCAGCACAGCGGGGGGGTCGACAGATACGCAGTATTTT. Protein product: CASTAGGSTDTQYF.

This sequence joins TRBV5-6 and TRBJ2-4, with 7 bases aligning to TRBD1. Trimming cost V 6 bases and J 1 base; bases outside gene matches: 4. This CDR3 region has 14 residues. Germline CDR1 SGHDT, CDR2 YYEEEE. The CDR3 coding sequence is TGTGCCAGCACCCAACAGGGGGCCAAAAACATTCAGTACTTC. This sequence encodes CASTQQGAKNIQYF.

The DNA for the CDR3 is TGTGCCAGTAGTATCGGAAGGTACCTGTGGAGCACTGAAGCTTTCTTT. Translating it yields CASSIGRYLWSTEAFF. This chain links TRBV19 with TRBJ1-1; no firm D call. The germline V and J ends were trimmed by 3 bases and 4 bases, with 18 bases remaining between them. Germline V CDR1 and CDR2: LNHDA, SQIVND (reference sequence). This CDR3 is 16 amino acids long.